The 26 T cell receptor beta chains below come from one sample, sequenced in a study of blood T cell repertoires in COVID-19. This table comes from immunoSEQ multiplex PCR, and its TCRdb copy is limited to in-frame clones, with some not included. The sample includes hundreds of thousands of clones, 70% to 90% of them seen just once. The sequencing sample was made of PBMCs or T cells enriched from blood (not recorded which). Receptors originate from a woman in her late teens or twenties with acute COVID-19.

Concerning this clone: An end of the junction differs from the germline gene, which may be a read error. The rearrangement uses TRBV6-4 and TRBJ1-2; TRBD1 is a possible D gene (6 bases). The CDR3 consists of 15 residues. Germline V CDR1 and CDR2: MRHNA, SNTAGT. CDR3 coding DNA: TGTGCCAGCAGTGACTCGAGACAGGCTCACTACGGCTACACCTTC. It yields the protein CASSDSRQAHYGYTF.

V usage is TRBV5-1 and J usage is TRBJ1-1; D is unclear. Germline values: CDR1 SGHRS, CDR2 YFSETQ. This CDR3 region has 17 residues. The V and J ends lost 3 bases and 5 bases respectively, with 23 bases between them. CDR3 residues: CASSSSQVYVSGTEAFF. CDR3 coding DNA: TGCGCCAGCAGCTCGTCGCAAGTGTACGTCTCGGGGACTGAAGCTTTCTTT.

The chain has TRBV28 and TRBJ1-1; 8 positions match TRBD1. The V gene end was trimmed by 1 base and the J gene end by 6 bases; junction bases not matched to a gene: 4. CDR1 is MDHEN and CDR2 is SYDVKM in the germline V gene. The CDR3 is made up of 14 amino acids. The CDR3 DNA reads as TGTGCCAGCAGTTTATTCGGACAGGGCGCTGAAGCTTTCTTT. As protein: CASSLFGQGAEAFF.

V usage is TRBV6-4 and J usage is TRBJ1-5; no firm D call. This CDR3 region has 13 residues. Germline CDR1 MRHNA, CDR2 SNTAGT. V shed 6 bases and J shed 4 bases, with 10 bases lying between them. The CDR3 spells CASSPSGNQPQHF. The CDR3 DNA reads as TGTGCCAGCAGCCCGTCGGGGAATCAGCCCCAGCATTTT.

The chain joins TRBV5-6 to TRBJ2-5; 7 bases map to TRBD2. The J segment lost 5 bases and the V segment lost 1 base, leaving 11 bases of the junction unmatched. The CDR3 totals 16 residues. The germline gives CDR1 SGHDT, CDR2 YYEEEE. The CDR3 protein is CASSLFEWTSGETQYF. Written as DNA, the CDR3 is TGTGCCAGCAGCTTGTTCGAGTGGACTAGTGGGGAGACCCAGTACTTC.

V and J are TRBV11-2 and TRBJ1-4; D is unclear. There are 15 residues in the CDR3. The V gene lost 2 bases and the J gene lost 7 bases, with 14 bases spanning the gap. Germline CDR1 is SGHAT and CDR2 is FQNNGV. CDR3 coding DNA: TGTGCCAGCAGCTTATTTGGGAGTGGAAGTGAAAAACTGTTTTTT. It encodes CASSLFGSGSEKLFF.

The V gene is TRBV5-1, the J gene TRBJ1-1, with D possibly matching TRBD1 (5 bases). Trimming left V 0 bases short and J 2 bases short, with 8 bases between. The germline CDR1 and CDR2 sequences are SGHRS and YFSETQ. The CDR3 extends over 14 amino acids. In DNA, the CDR3 is TGCGCCAGCAGCTTGGGACAGCAAAACACTGAAGCTTTCTTT. Translation: CASSLGQQNTEAFF.

V gene TRBV18 combines with J gene TRBJ1-1; 7 nucleotides match TRBD1. CDR1 and CDR2 from the germline V gene are KGHSH and LQKENI. Trimming cost V 4 bases and J 0 bases; bases outside gene matches: 2. The CDR3 length is 14 residues. DNA for the CDR3: TGTGCCAGCTCACGGGGACAGATGAACACTGAAGCTTTCTTT. Amino acid sequence: CASSRGQMNTEAFF. The full variable domain, its missing parts supplied by reference TRBV18 and TRBJ1-1, is NAGVMQNPRHLVRRRGQEARLRCSPMKGHSHVYWYRQLPEEGLKFMVYLQKENIIDESGMPKERFSAEFPKEGPSILRIQQVVRGDSAAYFCASSRGQMNTEAFFGQGTRLTVV.

The J gene is TRBJ2-7, the V gene TRBV28, with TRBD2 identical over 10 bases. The CDR3 covers 16 residues. Germline trimming cut 5 bases from V and 5 bases from J; bases unmatched to any gene: 12. Germline CDR1 is MDHEN and CDR2 is SYDVKM. CDR3 nucleotides: TGTGCCAGCAGTCATAGCGGGAGGACCCTCCGGCACGAGCAGTACTTC. Protein product: CASSHSGRTLRHEQYF.

The chain carries TRBV5-1 and TRBJ1-2; TRBD1 might be the D (5 bases). Germline lookup yields CDR1 SGHRS and CDR2 YFSETQ. The length of the CDR3 is 14 residues. Trimming removed 7 bases from V and 0 bases from J, with 13 bases in between. The CDR3 coding sequence is TGCGCCAGCCTGGGGCAGCCCTCTAACTATGGCTACACCTTC. Residues: CASLGQPSNYGYTF. Based on the CDR3 plus reference TRBV5-1 and TRBJ1-2, the full variable domain is KAGVTQTPRYLIKTRGQQVTLSCSPISGHRSVSWYQQTPGQGLQFLFEYFSETQRNKGNFPGRFSGRQFSNSRSEMNVSTLELGDSALYLCASLGQPSNYGYTFGSGTRLTVV.

This sequence joins TRBV4-3 and TRBJ1-1; D may be TRBD1 (5 bases). There are 14 residues in the CDR3. From germline, CDR1 is LGHNA and CDR2 YSLEER. Trimming took off 3 bases at V and 2 bases at J, with 10 bases between the two ends. The CDR3: CASSQDTKNTEAFF. The CDR3 DNA is TGCGCCAGCAGCCAGGACACCAAAAACACTGAAGCTTTCTTT.

This sequence joins TRBV10-2 and TRBJ2-1, with 8 bases that match TRBD2. J lost 9 bases, V lost 4 bases, and 5 bases had no gene match. In germline, CDR1 is WSHSY, CDR2 SAAADI. The CDR3 spans 13 residues. CDR3 coding DNA: TGCGCCAGCAGTGTTTCTGCGGGAGGTGAGCAGTTCTTC. This codes for CASSVSAGGEQFF.

The CDR3 DNA sequence: TGTGCCAGTAAGCCCCAAACCTCTGGAAACACCATATATTTT. Its protein product is CASKPQTSGNTIYF. V usage is TRBV19 and J usage is TRBJ1-3; D uncertain. Trimming stripped 7 bases from V and 0 bases from J, with 10 bases between. CDR1 and CDR2 (germline): LNHDA, SQIVND (reference sequence). This CDR3 has 14 amino acids.

The chain employs TRBV18 and TRBJ2-1, with D tentatively TRBD2 (5 bases). CDR3 size: 14 residues. CDR1 is KGHSH, CDR2 LQKENI, per germline. V was pared by 1 base and J by 2 bases, with 6 bases between. In DNA, the CDR3 is TGTGCCAGCTCACCACAGCGGACCTACAATGAGCAGTTCTTC. Amino acids: CASSPQRTYNEQFF.

This chain joins TRBV28 and TRBJ2-1; 12 bases agree with TRBD2. Trimming removed 6 bases from V and 6 bases from J; junction bases left unmatched: 3. Germline V CDR1 and CDR2: MDHEN, SYDVKM. This CDR3 region has 14 residues. CDR3 nucleotide sequence: TGTGCCAGCAGGGGGGGACTAGCGGGCAATGAGCAGTTCTTC. Its protein is CASRGGLAGNEQFF.

This chain connects TRBV29-1 to TRBJ2-1, with 9 bases matching TRBD1. The CDR3 sequence is 14 residues long. V lost 3 bases, J lost 8 bases, and 8 bases stayed unmatched. Per the germline V gene, CDR1 is SQVTM and CDR2 is ANQGSEA. CDR3 sequence: CSVDPRQGGDEQFF. CDR3 nucleotide sequence: TGCAGCGTTGATCCGCGACAGGGGGGCGATGAGCAGTTCTTC.

A single count supports this clone. The chain joins TRBV5-5 to TRBJ1-5; no definite D call. The CDR3 is 15 residues long. Between the trimmed V and J ends, which lost 0 bases and 3 bases, there was a span of 10 bases. Germline V gives CDR1 SGHKS, CDR2 YYEKEE (reference sequence). The CDR3 protein is CASSLAAGYNQPQHF. CDR3 bases: TGTGCCAGCAGCTTGGCGGCGGGCTACAATCAGCCCCAGCATTTT.

The chain links TRBV10-3 to TRBJ1-6, with TRBD1 matching 9 bases. The CDR3 spans 14 residues. Trimming at V came to 7 bases and at J to 6 bases, leaving 4 bases not matched to a gene. Germline CDR1 is ENHRY and CDR2 is SYGVKD. The CDR3 bases are TGTGCCATCAAGTCGGGACAGGGTAATTCACCCCTCCACTTT. It codes for CAIKSGQGNSPLHF.

This clone was detected only a few times. In the same sample, other DNA sequences code for this CDR3. The gene calls are TRBV7-2 and TRBJ1-5; D not resolved. This CDR3 is 14 amino acids long. V shed 1 base and J shed 2 bases, with 6 bases lying between them. Germline CDR1 is SGHTA and CDR2 is FQGNSA. This chain's CDR3 is CASSLERGNQPQHF. In DNA, the CDR3 is TGTGCCAGCAGCTTAGAACGGGGCAATCAGCCCCAGCATTTT.

Notes on this clone: Other DNA sequences in this specimen translate into the identical CDR3. The rearrangement joins TRBV6-5 to TRBJ1-1; 7 bases are a match to TRBD1. The junction had 4 bases not matched to a gene; V was cut back by 6 bases and J by 3 bases. This CDR3 spans 13 amino acids. The germline gives CDR1 MNHEY, CDR2 SVGAGI. The CDR3 sequence: CASSADRDTEAFF. The DNA for the CDR3 is TGTGCCAGCAGCGCTGACAGGGACACTGAAGCTTTCTTT.

The chain links TRBV18 to TRBJ1-1; D unclear. Germline V gene lookup returns CDR1 KGHSH and CDR2 LQKENI. V was clipped by 5 bases and J by 3 bases, with 10 bases between them. This CDR3 has 13 residues. CDR3 nucleotides: TGTGCCAGCTCAAGCTTAGAAGACACTGAAGCTTTCTTT. Protein sequence: CASSSLEDTEAFF.

The genes are TRBV5-6 and TRBJ2-7, with 7 bases that match TRBD2. Trimming at V came to 7 bases and at J to 6 bases, leaving 1 base not matched to a gene. CDR1 and CDR2 (germline): SGHDT, YYEEEE. The CDR3 sequence is 10 residues long. CDR3 in amino acids: CASGRVEQYF. CDR3 DNA: TGTGCCAGCGGGAGGGTCGAGCAGTACTTC. Combining the CDR3 with reference TRBV5-6 and TRBJ2-7 gives the whole variable domain DAGVTQSPTHLIKTRGQQVTLRCSPKSGHDTVSWYQQALGQGPQFIFQYYEEEERQRGNFPDRFSGHQFPNYSSELNVNALLLGDSALYLCASGRVEQYFGPGTRLTVT.

The chain employs TRBV19 and TRBJ1-5; D is possibly TRBD1 (5 bases). V was trimmed by 1 base and J by 0 bases, leaving 10 bases between them. The CDR3 contains 16 residues. The germline V gene encodes CDR1 LNHDA and CDR2 SQIVND (reference sequence). The CDR3 nucleotides are TGTGCCAGTAGTATAGTGTCAGGGAATAGCAATCAGCCCCAGCATTTT. It is translated as CASSIVSGNSNQPQHF. The full variable domain, completed using reference TRBV19 and TRBJ1-5, is DGGITQSPKYLFRKEGQNVTLSCEQNLNHDAMYWYRQDPGQGLRLIYYSQIVNDFQKGDIAEGYSVSREKKESFPLTVTSAQKNPTAFYLCASSIVSGNSNQPQHFGDGTRLSIL.

This chain joins TRBV15 and TRBJ1-1; D is ambiguous. Trimming stripped 0 bases from V and 3 bases from J, with 11 bases between. Germline V CDR1 and CDR2: LNHNV, YYDKDF (reference sequence). The CDR3 runs to 15 residues. This CDR3 is CATSRDYPPHTEAFF. The CDR3 DNA follows: TGTGCCACCAGCAGAGACTATCCCCCACACACTGAAGCTTTCTTT.

This clone has only one observation. This chain uses TRBV5-6 with TRBJ2-1, with 7 bases that match TRBD2. The CDR3 covers 15 residues. V was pared by 2 bases and J by 2 bases, with 4 bases of the junction left unmatched. From germline, CDR1 is SGHDT and CDR2 YYEEEE. CDR3 nucleotide sequence: TGTGCCAGCAGCTTACGGGGGGTTACCTACAATGAGCAGTTCTTC. Residues: CASSLRGVTYNEQFF.

The V call is TRBV5-4, the J call TRBJ2-2; D gene unclear. This CDR3 comprises 10 residues. V dropped 9 bases and J dropped 4 bases, with 4 bases sitting between them. The V gene's germline CDR1 is SGHNT and CDR2 YYREEE (reference sequence). The CDR3 coding sequence is TGTGCCACCGGCACCGGGGAGCTGTTTTTT. The encoded protein is CATGTGELFF.